This TCR beta chain is drawn from a study of blood T cell repertoires in COVID-19. Overall study: The origin of the acute and convalescent COVID-19 samples was the United States, Italy and Spain.

Only in-frame clones appear in the TCRdb table, and some are missing; sequencing was by immunoSEQ multiplex PCR. The sample yields 400,000 to 500,000 clones, 88% seen once. Resolution of symptoms, clearance, or two negative PCRs was present in recovered Cohort 3 donors. The sequenced sample consisted of PBMCs or T cells enriched from blood (not recorded which). The sequence was collected from a woman aged 40 to 50 who had recovered from COVID-19.

CDR3 nucleotide sequence: TGCAGTGCTAGTGGTTTAGGCGGGAGGGTCTACGAGCAGTACTTC. This encodes CSASGLGGRVYEQYF. The genes are TRBV20-1 and TRBJ2-7; 9 bases fit TRBD2. In germline, CDR1 is DFQATT, CDR2 SNEGSKA (reference sequence). V lost 3 bases to trimming and J lost 3 bases; unmatched junction nucleotides: 9. CDR3 length: 15 residues.